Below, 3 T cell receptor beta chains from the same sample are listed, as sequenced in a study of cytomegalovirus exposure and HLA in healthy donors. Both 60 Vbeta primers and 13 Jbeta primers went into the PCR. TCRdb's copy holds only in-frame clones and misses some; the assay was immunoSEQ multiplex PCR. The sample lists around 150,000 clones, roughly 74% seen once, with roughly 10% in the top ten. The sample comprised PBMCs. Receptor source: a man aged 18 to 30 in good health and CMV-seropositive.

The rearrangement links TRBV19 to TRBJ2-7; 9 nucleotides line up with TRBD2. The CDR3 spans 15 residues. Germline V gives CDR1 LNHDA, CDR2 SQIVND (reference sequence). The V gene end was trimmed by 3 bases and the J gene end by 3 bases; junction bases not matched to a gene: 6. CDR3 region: CASSISSGKNYEQYF. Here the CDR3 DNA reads TGTGCCAGTAGTATTTCTAGCGGGAAAAACTACGAGCAGTACTTC.

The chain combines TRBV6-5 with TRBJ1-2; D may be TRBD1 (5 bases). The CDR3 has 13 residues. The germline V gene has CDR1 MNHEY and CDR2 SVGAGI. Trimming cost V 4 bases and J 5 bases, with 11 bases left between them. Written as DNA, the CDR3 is TGTGCCAGCAGTTCGTCAGGGATGTATGGCTACACCTTC. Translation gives CASSSSGMYGYTF.

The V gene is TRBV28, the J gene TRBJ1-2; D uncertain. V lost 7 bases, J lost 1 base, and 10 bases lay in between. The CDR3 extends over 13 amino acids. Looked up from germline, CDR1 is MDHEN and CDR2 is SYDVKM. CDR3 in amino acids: CASISRGNYGYTF. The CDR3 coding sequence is TGTGCCAGCATCTCCCGGGGTAACTATGGCTACACCTTC.